These 27 T cell receptor beta chains came from one sample sequenced in a study of beta chain features in type 1 diabetes. As every portion of the isolated RNA was reverse transcribed, the sequencing read expressed TCRB transcripts. The repertoire was sequenced with immunoSEQ multiplex PCR; TCRdb's copy has only in-frame clones and lacks some. The profile covers tens of thousands of clones, with approximately 50% appearing a single time and about 0.74% taken by the ten largest. Study outcomes and limitations: Significant though moderate, a shortening of TCRB CDR3s appeared in all four CD4+ subsets of Type 1 diabetes patients.

Their target antigens are unknown. Sequenced: central memory CD4+ T cells from blood. Receptor source: a man aged 25 to 40 with type 1 diabetes.

A few counts support this clone. The genes are TRBV18 and TRBJ2-5, with D tentatively TRBD2 (6 bases). With 4 bases removed from V and 4 bases from J, the gap between germline ends came to 10 bases. Looked up from germline, CDR1 is KGHSH and CDR2 is LQKENI. The CDR3 length is 13 residues. Here the CDR3 reads CASSLGSGETQYF. As DNA, the CDR3 is TGTGCCAGCTCACTGGGTAGCGGAGAGACCCAGTACTTC. The whole variable domain, remainder taken from reference TRBV18 and TRBJ2-5, is NAGVMQNPRHLVRRRGQEARLRCSPMKGHSHVYWYRQLPEEGLKFMVYLQKENIIDESGMPKERFSAEFPKEGPSILRIQQVVRGDSAAYFCASSLGSGETQYFGPGTRLLVL.

The rearrangement uses TRBV5-1 and TRBJ2-7; D ambiguous. Deletions cut 4 bases from V and 2 bases from J, with 16 bases between. This CDR3 comprises 15 residues. CDR1 is SGHRS, CDR2 YFSETQ, per germline. The CDR3 region has the DNA TGCGCCAGCAGCACCACCGGGTCCGTAACCTACGAGCAGTACTTC. The encoded protein is CASSTTGSVTYEQYF.

V gene TRBV9 combines with J gene TRBJ1-4; TRBD1 agrees at 7 bases. Germline V CDR1 and CDR2: SGDLS, YYNGEE. Trimming removed 4 bases from V and 10 bases from J; junction bases left unmatched: 7. The CDR3 loop spans 13 amino acids. In DNA form, the CDR3 reads TGTGCCAGCAGCCCAGGGACAGACGGAAAACTGTTTTTT. Residues: CASSPGTDGKLFF.

This clone has just one count. This sequence joins TRBV5-6 and TRBJ1-1; 7 bases are a match to TRBD1. Germline assignment: CDR1 SGHDT and CDR2 YYEEEE. The length of the CDR3 is 17 residues. V shed 1 base and J 1 base; nucleotides not matched to a gene: 10. DNA of the CDR3: TGTGCCAGCAGCTTGCCCACAGGGGCTCGGGGGAACACTGAAGCTTTCTTT. The encoded protein is CASSLPTGARGNTEAFF.

This clone was observed a few times. The J gene is TRBJ1-1, the V gene TRBV7-9; D is undetermined. The CDR3 has 15 amino acids. Germline CDR1 and CDR2: SEHNR and FQNEAQ (reference sequence). Trimming removed 4 bases at V and 1 base at J, with 13 bases between. CDR3 sequence reads: CASSSLGGGNTEAFF. CDR3 DNA sequence: TGTGCCAGCAGCTCGCTAGGAGGAGGGAACACTGAAGCTTTCTTT.

This chain links TRBV7-9 with TRBJ2-1; 8 bases map to TRBD2. V shed 5 bases, J shed 7 bases, and the junction held 10 bases outside the gene matches. Germline CDR1 and CDR2: SEHNR and FQNEAQ (reference sequence). The CDR3 runs 15 residues. In DNA form, the CDR3 reads TGTGCCAGCAGCCAGACGGCGGGGGGTGGGAATGAGCAGTTCTTC. It is translated as CASSQTAGGGNEQFF.

This clone was detected a few times. The chain couples TRBV7-2 to TRBJ2-7, with TRBD1 matching over 9 bases. This CDR3 has 15 residues. V was clipped by 6 bases and J by 3 bases; unmatched bases: 9. Germline CDR1 reads SGHTA; CDR2 reads FQGNSA. For the CDR3, the DNA is TGTGCCAGCAGTAGACAGGCGGGACAGGGCTACGAGCAGTACTTC. Protein sequence: CASSRQAGQGYEQYF. The full variable domain, completed using reference TRBV7-2 and TRBJ2-7, is GAGVSQSPSNKVTEKGKDVELRCDPISGHTALYWYRQSLGQGLEFLIYFQGNSAPDKSGLPSDRFSAERTGGSVSTLTIQRTQQEDSAVYLCASSRQAGQGYEQYFGPGTRLTVT.

The V and J genes are TRBV4-1 and TRBJ2-7; D unresolved. The V end was cut by 3 bases, the J end by 2 bases, with 11 bases between. From germline, CDR1 is MGHRA and CDR2 YSYEKL. CDR3 length: 14 residues. CDR3 coding DNA: TGCGCCAGCAGCCAGGAGTTGATGGCCTACGAGCAGTACTTC. It translates to CASSQELMAYEQYF.

This clone has a handful of counts. The V and J genes are TRBV30 and TRBJ1-6; D perhaps matches TRBD1 (5 bases). In germline, CDR1 is GTSNPN, CDR2 SVGIG (reference sequence). V was trimmed by 3 bases and J by 4 bases, leaving 16 bases between them. The CDR3 runs 16 residues. CDR3 sequence reads: CAWSLEGYGYNSPLHF. The DNA of the CDR3 is TGTGCCTGGAGCCTGGAGGGGTATGGGTATAATTCACCCCTCCACTTT.

The rearrangement links TRBV21-1 to TRBJ2-3; no DNA check was done on the table's D call, TRBD2. TRBV21-1 is a pseudogene segment. The CDR3 has 13 amino acids. The CDR3 is CANRVESTDTQYF. In DNA form, the CDR3 reads TGTGCAAACCGGGTGGAAAGCACAGATACGCAGTATTTT.

The J gene is TRBJ2-7, the V gene TRBV10-3; 7 nucleotides agree with TRBD2. CDR3 size: 14 residues. The germline CDR1 and CDR2 sequences are ENHRY and SYGVKD. V gave up 10 bases and J gave up 5 bases; unmatched junction bases: 14. CDR3 DNA sequence: TGTGCCACCGACCCGGGGGGTAGGGGCGACGAGCAGTACTTC. It translates to CATDPGGRGDEQYF.

This rearrangement joins TRBV19 to TRBJ1-5; D uncertain. The germline V gene encodes CDR1 LNHDA and CDR2 SQIVND (reference sequence). The CDR3 sequence is 16 residues long. V lost 5 bases to trimming and J lost 2 bases, with 16 bases between them. The CDR3 DNA follows: TGTGCCAGTAGTGTTGGTAACTATCGGGGCAATCAGCCCCAGCATTTT. The encoded protein is CASSVGNYRGNQPQHF. Filled out from reference TRBV19 and TRBJ1-5, the complete variable domain reads DGGITQSPKYLFRKEGQNVTLSCEQNLNHDAMYWYRQDPGQGLRLIYYSQIVNDFQKGDIAEGYSVSREKKESFPLTVTSAQKNPTAFYLCASSVGNYRGNQPQHFGDGTRLSIL.

The chain combines TRBV19 with TRBJ1-1; 7 bases match TRBD1. CDR1 and CDR2 from the germline V gene are LNHDA and SQIVND (reference sequence). V was pared by 1 base and J by 4 bases, with 9 bases of the junction left unmatched. The CDR3 has 16 amino acids. CDR3 in DNA: TGTGCCAGTAGTATAGTAGGGGCAGGGGGGACCACTGAAGCTTTCTTT. It encodes CASSIVGAGGTTEAFF.

The chain links TRBV5-1 to TRBJ2-3; 7 bases fit TRBD2. This CDR3 is 17 amino acids long. CDR1 is SGHRS and CDR2 is YFSETQ in the germline V gene. J gave up 4 bases and V 4 bases, and 15 bases lay outside the gene matches. The CDR3 sequence is CASSLKAGLEGADTQYF. Written as DNA, the CDR3 is TGCGCCAGCAGCCTGAAAGCCGGACTAGAAGGGGCAGATACGCAGTATTTT.

This rearrangement joins TRBV5-1 to TRBJ2-1; 10 nucleotides agree with TRBD2. From germline, CDR1 is SGHRS and CDR2 YFSETQ. V dropped 0 bases and J dropped 7; count of bases not matched to a gene: 10. This CDR3 region has 17 residues. The CDR3 sequence: CASSLAGAGGPGNEQFF. DNA of the CDR3: TGCGCCAGCAGCTTGGCTGGAGCGGGAGGGCCGGGGAATGAGCAGTTCTTC.

V usage is TRBV5-1 and J usage is TRBJ2-2; TRBD1 is a possible D gene (6 bases). The V end was cut by 0 bases, the J end by 5 bases, with 11 bases between. This CDR3 spans 15 amino acids. CDR1 and CDR2 from the germline V gene are SGHRS and YFSETQ. The CDR3 coding sequence is TGCGCCAGCAGCTTGGACGGCAGGGGAACCGGGGAGCTGTTTTTT. Residues: CASSLDGRGTGELFF.

The rearrangement joins TRBV7-8 to TRBJ2-3; 9 bases match TRBD1. V gave up 8 bases and J gave up 3 bases; unmatched junction bases: 3. Per germline, CDR1 SGHVS and CDR2 FQNEAQ. The length of the CDR3 is 13 residues. CDR3 sequence: CASGTGRTDTQYF. CDR3 DNA: TGTGCCAGCGGGACAGGGAGGACAGATACGCAGTATTTT.

The chain links TRBV2 to TRBJ2-2, with D perhaps TRBD2 (5 bases). CDR3 size: 14 residues. The ends were cut back, 0 bases at V and 6 bases at J, with 8 bases in the middle. Germline V lookup: CDR1 SNHLY, CDR2 FYNNEI. Here the CDR3 reads CASSEASGSGELFF. The CDR3 coding sequence is TGTGCCAGCAGTGAAGCGTCGGGGTCCGGGGAGCTGTTTTTT.

This sequence joins TRBV5-1 and TRBJ2-6; TRBD1 agrees at 7 bases. This CDR3 has 16 residues. The V segment lost 4 bases and the J segment 4 bases; nucleotides outside the gene matches: 8. From germline, CDR1 is SGHRS and CDR2 YFSETQ. The DNA for the CDR3 is TGCGCCAGCAGCCAATCGACAGGGACAGGGGCCAACGTCCTGACTTTC. Translating gives CASSQSTGTGANVLTF. The full variable domain, in which reference TRBV5-1 and TRBJ2-6 provide the parts outside the CDR3, is KAGVTQTPRYLIKTRGQQVTLSCSPISGHRSVSWYQQTPGQGLQFLFEYFSETQRNKGNFPGRFSGRQFSNSRSEMNVSTLELGDSALYLCASSQSTGTGANVLTFGAGSRLTVL.

This chain uses TRBV29-1 with TRBJ2-1; no definite D call. The germline V gene has CDR1 SQVTM and CDR2 ANQGSEA. The V gene lost 5 bases and the J gene lost 0 bases, with 8 bases spanning the gap. This CDR3 has 13 amino acids. CDR3 in amino acids: CSVRSSSYNEQFF. The CDR3 DNA reads as TGCAGCGTTCGGTCAAGCTCCTACAATGAGCAGTTCTTC.

The chain carries TRBV4-2 and TRBJ1-2; 8 bases fit TRBD1. The CDR3 contains 14 residues. The germline V gene has CDR1 LGHNA and CDR2 YNFKEQ. V shed 2 bases, J shed 5 bases, and the junction held 4 bases outside the gene matches. The CDR3: CASSQPTGVYGYTF. The DNA of the CDR3 is TGTGCCAGCAGCCAACCGACAGGGGTGTATGGCTACACCTTC.

The J gene is TRBJ1-4, the V gene TRBV6-5; the match to TRBD1 covers 9 bases. V gave up 2 bases and J gave up 10 bases; unmatched junction bases: 8. Per the germline V gene, CDR1 is MNHEY and CDR2 is SVGAGI. The CDR3 is 15 residues long. The CDR3, as DNA: TGTGCCAGCAGTTACGCGGACAGGGGAACTGGAAAACTGTTTTTT. This encodes CASSYADRGTGKLFF.

For the CDR3, the DNA is TGTGCCAGTAGTATGGGCGGGAGTTTCGGCCGGATAGGGCAGTTCTTC. Translated, it gives CASSMGGSFGRIGQFF. The chain couples TRBV19 to TRBJ2-1; 7 bases are a match to TRBD2. Germline V CDR1 and CDR2: LNHDA, SQIVND (reference sequence). After removal of 3 bases from V and 12 bases from J, the junction contained 17 bases not matched to a gene. This CDR3 region has 16 residues.

This chain uses TRBV12-5 with TRBJ2-1; 10 bases map to TRBD2. From germline, CDR1 is LGHNT and CDR2 FRNRAP. The CDR3 covers 17 residues. Trimming removed 1 base from V and 7 bases from J; junction bases left unmatched: 10. CDR3 residues: CASGLALAGGLGNEQFF. The CDR3, as DNA: TGTGCTAGTGGTTTGGCCTTAGCGGGAGGTCTAGGAAATGAGCAGTTCTTC.

J is TRBJ2-2 and V is TRBV29-1; 7 nucleotides agree with TRBD2. The CDR3 has 12 amino acids. V lost 7 bases to trimming and J lost 3 bases; unmatched junction nucleotides: 2. Germline V gene lookup returns CDR1 SQVTM and CDR2 ANQGSEA. The CDR3 spells CSARGDTGELFF. The CDR3 nucleotides read TGCAGCGCCCGGGGGGACACCGGGGAGCTGTTTTTT.

The chain carries TRBV29-1 and TRBJ2-2; D unclear. The CDR3 runs to 13 residues. The germline V gene encodes CDR1 SQVTM and CDR2 ANQGSEA. Trimming left V 6 bases short and J 6 bases short, with 14 bases between. CDR3 nucleotides: TGCAGCGTAGAGGAGAGGTTGGCCGGGGAGCTGTTTTTT. It is translated as CSVEERLAGELFF.

The rearrangement links TRBV11-2 to TRBJ2-1, with TRBD2 matching 7 bases. Germline trimming cut 0 bases from V and 7 bases from J; bases unmatched to any gene: 15. CDR1 and CDR2 (germline): SGHAT, FQNNGV. CDR3 length: 18 residues. CDR3 sequence reads: CASSLDQMGGRAINEQFF. The CDR3 region has the DNA TGTGCCAGCAGCTTAGATCAGATGGGGGGGAGGGCCATAAATGAGCAGTTCTTC.